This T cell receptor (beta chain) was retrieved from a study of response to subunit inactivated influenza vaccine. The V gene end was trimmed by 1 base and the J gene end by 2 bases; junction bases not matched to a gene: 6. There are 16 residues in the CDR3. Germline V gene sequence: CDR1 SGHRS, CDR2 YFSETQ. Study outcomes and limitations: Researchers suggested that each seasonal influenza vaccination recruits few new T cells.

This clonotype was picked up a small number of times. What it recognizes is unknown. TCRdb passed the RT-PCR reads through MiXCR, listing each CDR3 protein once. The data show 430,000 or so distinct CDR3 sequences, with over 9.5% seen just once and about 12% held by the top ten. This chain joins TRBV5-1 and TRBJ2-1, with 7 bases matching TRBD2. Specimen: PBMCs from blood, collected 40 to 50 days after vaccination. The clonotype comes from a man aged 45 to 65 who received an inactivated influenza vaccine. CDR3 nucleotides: TGCGCCAGCAGCTTGTTCCCTAGCGGAACCTACAATGAGCAGTTCTTC. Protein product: CASSLFPSGTYNEQFF.